These 5 T cell receptor beta chains originate from one sample sequenced in a study of early T cells in non-severe SARS-CoV-2 infection. In TCRdb, the 5' RACE reads were re-called with MiXCR into one record per CDR3 protein. Counted here are approximately 71,000 distinct CDR3 sequences, about an eighth occurring once; the ten biggest clones make up roughly 13%. Sequencing was done on a sample of whole blood. The receptors were gathered from an adult who was a healthcare worker with PCR-confirmed SARS-CoV-2 infection or an uninfected control (not recorded which).

The table lists this clonotype with many counts. The chain links TRBV9 to TRBJ2-2; D might be TRBD2 (5 bases). CDR3 length: 16 residues. Trimming stripped 6 bases from V and 7 bases from J, with 22 bases between. Germline V gene sequence: CDR1 SGDLS, CDR2 YYNGEE. CDR3 nucleotide sequence: TGTGCCAGCACCCTATCTGCGGGCTTTGTGGACGGGGAGCTGTTTTTT. Encoded protein: CASTLSAGFVDGELFF. The complete variable domain, with remaining parts taken from reference TRBV9 and TRBJ2-2, reads DSGVTQTPKHLITATGQRVTLRCSPRSGDLSVYWYQQSLDQGLQFLIQYYNGEERAKGNILERFSAQQFPDLHSELNLSSLELGDSALYFCASTLSAGFVDGELFFGEGSRLTVL.

With regard to this clonotype: Possible read error: a much larger clone is one base away. V is TRBV29-1 and J is TRBJ1-1, with D tentatively TRBD1 (6 bases). Germline-derived CDR1 and CDR2 are SQVTM and ANQGSEA. Trimming pared 5 bases from V and 5 bases from J, leaving 9 bases between. The CDR3 is 11 amino acids. The CDR3 bases are TGCAGCGTTAGCAGGGGAACTGAAGCTTTCTTT. This translates into CSVSRGTEAFF.

This clonotype showed up many times. The J gene is TRBJ2-5, the V gene TRBV6-1; D not resolved. Per germline, CDR1 MNHNS and CDR2 SASEGT. Trimming left V 5 bases short and J 4 bases short, with 17 bases between. There are 15 residues in the CDR3. In nucleotides, the CDR3 is TGTGCCAGCAGTCGTCAATCCCACCCCCTAGAGACCCAGTACTTC. Protein sequence: CASSRQSHPLETQYF.

CDR3: CASSLEGQGARTEAFF. The DNA of the CDR3 is TGTGCCAGCAGCTTAGAAGGACAGGGGGCCAGGACTGAAGCTTTCTTT. The chain has TRBV7-2 and TRBJ1-1; 11 bases agree with TRBD1. The CDR3 runs to 16 residues. Germline loops: CDR1 SGHTA, CDR2 FQGNSA. Trimming at V came to 1 base and at J to 5 bases, leaving 6 bases not matched to a gene.

The CDR3 bases are TGTGCCATCAGTGGTACAGGGGTCCAAGAGACCCAGTACTTC. Residues: CAISGTGVQETQYF. The rearrangement joins TRBV10-3 to TRBJ2-5; TRBD1 matches at 7 bases. Per germline, CDR1 ENHRY and CDR2 SYGVKD. This CDR3 has 14 residues. Losses at the gene ends were 4 bases for V and 1 base for J; bases not matched to a gene: 3.